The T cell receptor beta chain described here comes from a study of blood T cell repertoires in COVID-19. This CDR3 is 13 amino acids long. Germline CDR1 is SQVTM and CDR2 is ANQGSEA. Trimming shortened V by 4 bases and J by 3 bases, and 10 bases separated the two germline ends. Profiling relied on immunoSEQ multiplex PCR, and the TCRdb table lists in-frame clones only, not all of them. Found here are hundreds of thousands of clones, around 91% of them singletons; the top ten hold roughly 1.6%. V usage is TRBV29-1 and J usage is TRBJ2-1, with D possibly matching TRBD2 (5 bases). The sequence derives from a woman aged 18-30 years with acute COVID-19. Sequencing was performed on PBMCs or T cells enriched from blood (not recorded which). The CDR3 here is CSVGASSYNEQFF. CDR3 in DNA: TGCAGCGTTGGGGCTAGCAGCTACAATGAGCAGTTCTTC.